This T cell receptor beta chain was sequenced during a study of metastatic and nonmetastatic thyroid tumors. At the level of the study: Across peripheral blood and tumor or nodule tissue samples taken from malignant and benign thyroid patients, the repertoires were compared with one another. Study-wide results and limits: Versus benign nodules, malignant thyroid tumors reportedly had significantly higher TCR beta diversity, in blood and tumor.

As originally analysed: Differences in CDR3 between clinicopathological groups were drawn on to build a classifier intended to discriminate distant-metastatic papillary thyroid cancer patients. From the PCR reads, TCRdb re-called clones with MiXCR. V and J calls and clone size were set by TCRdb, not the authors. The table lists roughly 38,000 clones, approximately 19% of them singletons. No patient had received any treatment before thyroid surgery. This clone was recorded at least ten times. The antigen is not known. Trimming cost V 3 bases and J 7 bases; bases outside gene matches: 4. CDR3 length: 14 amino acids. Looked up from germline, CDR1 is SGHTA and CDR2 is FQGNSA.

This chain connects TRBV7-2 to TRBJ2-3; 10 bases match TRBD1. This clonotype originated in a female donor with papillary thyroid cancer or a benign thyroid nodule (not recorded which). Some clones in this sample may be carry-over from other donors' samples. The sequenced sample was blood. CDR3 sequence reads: CASSFGTGAYTQYF. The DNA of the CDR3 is TGTGCCAGCAGCTTTGGGACAGGGGCCTATACGCAGTATTTT.